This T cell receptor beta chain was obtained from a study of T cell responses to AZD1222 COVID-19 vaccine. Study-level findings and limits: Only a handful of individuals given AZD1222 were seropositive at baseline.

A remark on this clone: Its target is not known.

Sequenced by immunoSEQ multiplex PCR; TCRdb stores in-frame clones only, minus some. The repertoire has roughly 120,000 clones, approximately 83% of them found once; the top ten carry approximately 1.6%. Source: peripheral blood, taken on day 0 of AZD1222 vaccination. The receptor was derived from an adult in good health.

The CDR3 bases are TGTGCCAGCAGCCCCACTAGTGATTGGATAGATACGCAGTATTTT. Amino acids: CASSPTSDWIDTQYF. This sequence joins TRBV7-8 and TRBJ2-3; perhaps TRBD2 as D (5 bases). V lost 5 bases, J lost 5 bases, and 17 bases lay in between. The CDR3 length is 15 residues. Looked up from germline, CDR1 is SGHVS and CDR2 is FQNEAQ.